This T cell receptor (beta chain) was recorded in a study of cytomegalovirus exposure and HLA in healthy donors. The PCR used 60 Vbeta and 13 Jbeta primers. Repertoires were generated with immunoSEQ multiplex PCR, while TCRdb's copy carries only in-frame clones and drops some. This sample contains about 100,000 clones. The CDR3 length is 17 residues. Germline CDR1 reads LNHDA; CDR2 reads SQIVND (reference sequence). Trimming cost V 4 bases and J 0 bases, with 18 bases left between them. The sequence derives from a man over 45 in good health and CMV-seronegative. Sequenced material: PBMCs. The V and J genes are TRBV19 and TRBJ1-1; TRBD1 might be the D (5 bases). CDR3 sequence: CASSTDSTLVLNTEAFF. The CDR3, as DNA: TGTGCCAGTAGTACCGACAGTACTCTAGTTTTGAACACTGAAGCTTTCTTT.